The 3 T cell receptor beta chains below come from one sample, sequenced in a study of blood T cell repertoires in COVID-19. Repertoires were generated with immunoSEQ multiplex PCR, while TCRdb's copy carries only in-frame clones and drops some. The sample has tens of thousands of clones, 75% to 85% seen once. The material sequenced was peripheral blood. The receptors here all came from a human donor in a cohort sampled during active COVID-19.

This chain connects TRBV11-1 to TRBJ2-5; 8 bases are shared with TRBD1. V shed 5 bases, J shed 5 bases, and the junction held 4 bases outside the gene matches. The CDR3 extends over 13 amino acids. CDR1 is SGHAT, CDR2 FQDESV, per germline (reference sequence). CDR3 loop: CASSATGEETQYF. The CDR3 nucleotides read TGTGCCAGCAGCGCGACAGGGGAGGAGACCCAGTACTTC.

CDR3 nucleotide sequence: TGTGCCAGCAGCTTGGGGGCCCTGAATTCCTATGGCTACACCTTC. This translates into CASSLGALNSYGYTF. The gene calls are TRBV5-4 and TRBJ1-2, with no clear D. V was shortened by 0 bases and J by 4 bases, with 13 bases between the two germline ends. The CDR3 length is 15 residues. Looked up from germline, CDR1 is SGHNT and CDR2 is YYREEE (reference sequence).

Comments on this clone: At one end, the junction sequence differs from germline, possibly due to a read error. The chain couples TRBV7-7 to TRBJ2-2, with D hard to call. Germline CDR1 SSHAT, CDR2 FNYEAQ (reference sequence). This CDR3 is built from 13 residues. In DNA form, the CDR3 reads TGTGCTAGCAGCCGACTTAACACCGGGGAGCTGTTTTTT. It codes for CASSRLNTGELFF. Drawing the rest from reference TRBV7-7 and TRBJ2-2, the complete variable domain is GAGVSQSPRYKVTKRGQDVTLRCDPISSHATLYWYQQALGQGPEFLTYFNYEAQPDKSGLPSDRFSAERPEGSISTLTIQRTEQRDSAMYRCASSRLNTGELFFGEGSRLTVL.